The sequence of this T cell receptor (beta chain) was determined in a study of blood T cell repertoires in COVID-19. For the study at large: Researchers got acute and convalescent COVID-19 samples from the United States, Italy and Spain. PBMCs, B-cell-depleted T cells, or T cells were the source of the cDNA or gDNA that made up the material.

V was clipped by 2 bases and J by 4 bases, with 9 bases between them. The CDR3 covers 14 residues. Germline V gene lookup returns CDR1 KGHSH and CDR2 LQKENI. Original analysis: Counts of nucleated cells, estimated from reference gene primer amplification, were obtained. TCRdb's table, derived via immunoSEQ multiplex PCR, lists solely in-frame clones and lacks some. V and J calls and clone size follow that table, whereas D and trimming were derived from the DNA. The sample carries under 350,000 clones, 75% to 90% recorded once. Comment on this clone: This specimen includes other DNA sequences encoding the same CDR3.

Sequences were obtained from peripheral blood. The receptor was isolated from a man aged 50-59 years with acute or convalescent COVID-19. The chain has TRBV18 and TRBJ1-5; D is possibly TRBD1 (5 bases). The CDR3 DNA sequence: TGTGCCAGCTCACCAGCGGCAGGGAATCAGCCCCAGCATTTT. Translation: CASSPAAGNQPQHF.